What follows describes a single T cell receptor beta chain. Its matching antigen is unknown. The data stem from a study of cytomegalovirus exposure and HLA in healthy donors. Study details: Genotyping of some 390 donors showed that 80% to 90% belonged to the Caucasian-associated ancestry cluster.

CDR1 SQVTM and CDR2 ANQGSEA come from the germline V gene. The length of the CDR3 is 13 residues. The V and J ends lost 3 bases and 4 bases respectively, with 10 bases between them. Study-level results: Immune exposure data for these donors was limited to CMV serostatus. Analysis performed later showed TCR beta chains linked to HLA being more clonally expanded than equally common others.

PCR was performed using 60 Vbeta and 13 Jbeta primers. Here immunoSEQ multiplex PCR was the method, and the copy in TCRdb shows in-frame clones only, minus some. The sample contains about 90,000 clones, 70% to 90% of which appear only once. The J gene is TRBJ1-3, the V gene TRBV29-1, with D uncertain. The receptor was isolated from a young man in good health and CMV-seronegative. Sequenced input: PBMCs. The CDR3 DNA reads TGCAGCGTTGAGTTCGCAGGAGGAAACACCATATATTTT. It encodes CSVEFAGGNTIYF.